The rows below give T cell receptor beta chains drawn from one sample of a study of blood T cell repertoires in COVID-19. Generated by immunoSEQ multiplex PCR, the TCRdb table keeps only in-frame clones and is missing some. The data hold roughly 130,000 clones, with 82% observed a single time. Source material: peripheral blood. These receptors originate from a woman in her sixties or seventies with acute or convalescent COVID-19. The CDR3 runs from the conserved cysteine through the conserved F or W. The D gene is left open where the match is weak. Part of the rows lack a size; the others show once, few, many or a class for expanded clones.

D gene	V gene	clone size	J gene	CDR3 protein	CDR3 DNA
NA	TRBV5-1	NA	TRBJ1-2	CASSSTPGDPPPHGYTF	TGCGCCAGCAGCTCAACCCCAGGGGACCCGCCCCCCCATGGCTACACCTTC
NA	TRBV10-3	NA	TRBJ1-5	CAISEGTQAQHF	TGTGCCATCAGTGAGGGCACCCAAGCCCAGCATTTT
NA	TRBV5-1	NA	TRBJ2-2	CASSLAYVSTAQGTGELFF	TGCGCCAGCAGCTTGGCCTATGTTAGCACGGCCCAGGGCACCGGGGAGCTGTTTTTT
NA	TRBV11-3	NA	TRBJ2-1	CASSSQEDSYNEQFF	TGTGCCAGCAGCTCACAGGAAGACTCCTACAATGAGCAGTTCTTC
TRBD1	TRBV18	NA	TRBJ1-1	CASSLRTGRNTEAFF	TGTGCCAGCTCATTACGGACAGGGAGGAACACTGAAGCTTTCTTT
TRBD1	TRBV29-1	NA	TRBJ1-3	CSVVTGGPGNTIYF	TGCAGCGTTGTGACAGGGGGCCCTGGAAACACCATATATTTT
TRBD1	TRBV5-4	NA	TRBJ1-1	CASSSRDRLNTEAFF	TGTGCCAGCAGCAGCCGGGACAGGTTGAACACTGAAGCTTTCTTT
NA	TRBV6-5	NA	TRBJ1-2	CASFSRSNYGYTF	TGTGCCAGCTTCTCTCGGAGTAACTATGGCTACACCTTC
NA	TRBV30	NA	TRBJ1-1	CAWRVLEAEAFF	TGTGCCTGGAGGGTACTAGAGGCTGAAGCTTTCTTT
NA	TRBV19	few	TRBJ1-1	CASSNRQNTEAFF	TGTGCCAGTAGTAATCGACAGAACACTGAAGCTTTCTTT
TRBD1	TRBV5-4	NA	TRBJ1-2	CASSSGQGAYGYTF	TGTGCCAGCAGCTCCGGACAGGGGGCGTACGGCTACACCTTC
NA	TRBV5-4	NA	TRBJ1-1	CASSLAGDIGTEAFF	TGTGCCAGCAGCTTGGCCGGGGACATCGGCACTGAAGCTTTCTTT
TRBD1	TRBV5-6	NA	TRBJ1-2	CASSWGQQNYGYTF	TGTGCCAGCAGCTGGGGACAGCAGAACTATGGCTACACCTTC
TRBD2	TRBV5-1	NA	TRBJ2-3	CASRLLAASDTQYF	TGCGCCAGCAGATTACTAGCGGCCTCAGATACGCAGTATTTT
NA	TRBV5-6	NA	TRBJ1-2	CASTALQAGGYGYTF	TGTGCCAGCACCGCACTACAGGCCGGGGGCTATGGCTACACCTTC
TRBD1	TRBV5-1	NA	TRBJ1-1	CASSLAGGDRAKAFF	TGCGCCAGCAGCTTGGCCGGGGGGGACAGGGCAAAAGCTTTCTTT
NA	TRBV2	NA	TRBJ1-2	CASTGEGPIGYTF	TGTGCCAGCACGGGAGAGGGGCCTATTGGCTACACCTTC
NA	TRBV2	NA	TRBJ1-1	CASSLGQNTEAFF	TGTGCCAGCAGTTTGGGGCAGAACACTGAAGCTTTCTTT
TRBD2	TRBV5-6	once	TRBJ2-5	CASSSGGSVWGQETQYF	TGTGCCAGCAGCTCGGGAGGGTCGGTCTGGGGGCAAGAGACCCAGTACTTC
NA	TRBV7-8	NA	TRBJ1-5	CASSLVRDSNQPQHF	TGTGCCAGCAGCTTAGTACGGGATAGCAATCAGCCCCAGCATTTT
NA	TRBV5-1	NA	TRBJ1-3	CASSPLQSGNTIYF	TGCGCCAGCAGCCCGCTACAGTCTGGAAACACCATATATTTT
NA	TRBV5-4	few	TRBJ1-6	CASRSTQDSLKNSPLHF	TGTGCCAGCAGGTCGACCCAAGACAGTCTTAAGAATTCACCCCTCCACTTT
TRBD2	TRBV12-3/TRBV12-4	once	TRBJ2-3	CASNRGETDTQYF	TGTGCCAGCAACCGGGGGGAGACAGATACGCAGTATTTT
TRBD1	TRBV7-8	medium-sized	TRBJ2-7	CASSFTGGHEQYF	TGTGCCAGCAGCTTCACAGGGGGACACGAGCAGTACTTC
NA	TRBV6-6	NA	TRBJ1-2	CASSYSPAGYGYTF	TGTGCCAGCAGTTACTCGCCGGCGGGCTATGGCTACACCTTC
NA	TRBV2	NA	TRBJ1-6	CASTVQAGSPLHF	TGTGCCAGCACGGTACAGGCCGGTTCACCCCTCCACTTT
NA	TRBV29-1	NA	TRBJ2-3	CSVVISSNEADTQYF	TGCAGCGTTGTAATATCTAGTAACGAGGCAGATACGCAGTATTTT
TRBD2	TRBV9	NA	TRBJ2-3	CASSVAPASGKSTDTQYF	TGTGCCAGCAGCGTAGCCCCGGCTAGCGGTAAAAGCACAGATACGCAGTATTTT
TRBD2	TRBV6-5	NA	TRBJ2-1	CASRRLGGNYNEQFF	TGTGCCAGCAGGCGGTTGGGGGGGAACTACAATGAGCAGTTCTTC
NA	TRBV18	NA	TRBJ1-6	CASSRGALWNNSPLHF	TGTGCCAGCTCCCGGGGAGCTTTGTGGAATAATTCACCCCTCCACTTT
NA	TRBV11-2	NA	TRBJ1-1	CASSDDRWVTEAFF	TGTGCCAGCAGCGACGACAGGTGGGTCACTGAAGCTTTCTTT
NA	TRBV7-3	NA	TRBJ1-1	CASSLGGGMNTEAFF	TGTGCCAGCAGCTTAGGGGGAGGCATGAACACTGAAGCTTTCTTT
NA	TRBV5-6	NA	TRBJ1-5	CASSLRQVNQPQHF	TGTGCCAGCAGCTTACGGCAGGTGAATCAGCCCCAGCATTTT
NA	TRBV19	once	TRBJ1-5	CASSMFAVQSNQPQHF	TGTGCCAGTAGTATGTTCGCAGTCCAGAGCAATCAGCCCCAGCATTTT
TRBD1	TRBV18	NA	TRBJ1-1	CASSAGTGEAFF	TGTGCCAGCTCCGCCGGGACAGGTGAAGCTTTCTTT
NA	TRBV2	NA	TRBJ1-5	CASSEGQGRQPQHF	TGTGCCAGCAGTGAAGGGCAGGGCCGGCAGCCCCAGCATTTT